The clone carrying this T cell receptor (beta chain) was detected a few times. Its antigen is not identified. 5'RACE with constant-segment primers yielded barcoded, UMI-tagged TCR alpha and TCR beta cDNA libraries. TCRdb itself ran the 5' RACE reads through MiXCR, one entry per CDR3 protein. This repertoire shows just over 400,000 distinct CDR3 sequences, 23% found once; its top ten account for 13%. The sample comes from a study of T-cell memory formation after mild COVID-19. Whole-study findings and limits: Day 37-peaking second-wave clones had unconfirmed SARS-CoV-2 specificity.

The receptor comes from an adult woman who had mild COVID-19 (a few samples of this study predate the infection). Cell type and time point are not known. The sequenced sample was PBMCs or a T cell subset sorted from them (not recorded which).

The CDR3 nucleotides read TGTGCCAGCAGCGTAGCAGGGACTAGCGGGGGACTCCATGAGCAGTTCTTC. It is translated as CASSVAGTSGGLHEQFF. The chain employs TRBV9 and TRBJ2-1; TRBD2 agrees at 14 bases. This CDR3 is 17 amino acids long. Germline-derived CDR1 and CDR2 are SGDLS and YYNGEE. V was clipped by 0 bases and J by 8 bases; unmatched bases: 7. The full variable domain, completed using reference TRBV9 and TRBJ2-1, is DSGVTQTPKHLITATGQRVTLRCSPRSGDLSVYWYQQSLDQGLQFLIQYYNGEERAKGNILERFSAQQFPDLHSELNLSSLELGDSALYFCASSVAGTSGGLHEQFFGPGTRLTVL.